This TCR beta chain derives from a study of blood T cell repertoires in COVID-19. Background on the study: The origin of the acute and convalescent COVID-19 samples was the United States, Italy and Spain. The cDNA or gDNA used as material had been derived from T cells, B-cell-depleted T cells, or PBMCs.

Per the authors' pipeline: The authors estimated nucleated cell counts from reference gene primer amplification. Measured with immunoSEQ multiplex PCR; TCRdb has only the in-frame clones, and not every one. From that table come the V and J calls and clone size; the DNA was used to work out D and trimming. The sample gives roughly 160,000 clones, more than 70% of which show up once; 15% to 20% is in the top ten. CDR1 and CDR2 (germline): LGHDT, YNNKEL (reference sequence). The CDR3 loop spans 15 amino acids. Trimming removed 3 bases from V and 2 bases from J; junction bases left unmatched: 6. The chain recombines TRBV3-1 (or the pseudogene TRBV3-2) with TRBJ2-7; 8 nucleotides match TRBD2. Input material: peripheral blood. The sequence came from a woman between 70 and 85 years old who had recovered from COVID-19. The CDR3 region has the DNA TGTGCCAGCAGCCATCGGGGGGGAACCCCCTACGAGCAGTACTTC. Its translation: CASSHRGGTPYEQYF.